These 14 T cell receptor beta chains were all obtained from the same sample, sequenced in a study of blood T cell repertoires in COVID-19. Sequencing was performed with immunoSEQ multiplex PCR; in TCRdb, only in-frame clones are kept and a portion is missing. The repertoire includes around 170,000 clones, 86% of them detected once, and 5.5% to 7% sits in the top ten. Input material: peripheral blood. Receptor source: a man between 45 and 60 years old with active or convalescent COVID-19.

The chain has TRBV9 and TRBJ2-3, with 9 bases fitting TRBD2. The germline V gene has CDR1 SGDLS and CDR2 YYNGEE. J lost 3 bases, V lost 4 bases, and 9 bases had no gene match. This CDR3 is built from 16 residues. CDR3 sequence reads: CASSPLSLAGTDTQYF. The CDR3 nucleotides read TGTGCCAGCAGCCCTCTAAGTCTAGCGGGAACAGATACGCAGTATTTT.

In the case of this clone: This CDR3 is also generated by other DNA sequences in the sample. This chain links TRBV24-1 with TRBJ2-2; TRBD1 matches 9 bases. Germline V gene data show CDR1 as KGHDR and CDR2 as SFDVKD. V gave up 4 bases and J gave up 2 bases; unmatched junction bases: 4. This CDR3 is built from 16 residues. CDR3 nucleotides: TGTGCCACCAGTGACCCGACAGGGGGTAACACCGGGGAGCTGTTTTTT. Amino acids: CATSDPTGGNTGELFF.

This chain's CDR3 is CASSTGAAQYF. DNA of the CDR3: TGTGCCAGTAGTACGGGAGCGGCCCAGTACTTC. The gene calls are TRBV19 and TRBJ2-5; D may be TRBD2 (6 bases). This CDR3 is built from 11 residues. V lost 4 bases and J 9 bases, leaving 9 bases between the germline ends. Germline CDR1 and CDR2: LNHDA and SQIVND (reference sequence).

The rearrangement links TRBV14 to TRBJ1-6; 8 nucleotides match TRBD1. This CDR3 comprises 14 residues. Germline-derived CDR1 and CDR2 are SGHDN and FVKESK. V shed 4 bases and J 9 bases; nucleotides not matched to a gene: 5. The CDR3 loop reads CASSLRQGLSPLHF. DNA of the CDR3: TGTGCCAGCAGCCTTCGACAGGGGCTTTCACCCCTCCACTTT.

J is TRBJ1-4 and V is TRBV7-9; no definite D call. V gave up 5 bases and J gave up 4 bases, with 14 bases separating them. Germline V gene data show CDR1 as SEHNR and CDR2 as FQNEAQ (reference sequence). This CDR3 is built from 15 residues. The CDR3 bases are TGTGCCAGCAGCCTAGAATCCGGGTTTAATGAAAAACTGTTTTTT. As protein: CASSLESGFNEKLFF.

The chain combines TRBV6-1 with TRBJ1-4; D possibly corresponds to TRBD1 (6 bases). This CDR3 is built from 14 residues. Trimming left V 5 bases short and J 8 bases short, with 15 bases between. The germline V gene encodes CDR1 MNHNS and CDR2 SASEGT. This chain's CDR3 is CASSWVRGSEKLFF. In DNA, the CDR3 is TGTGCCAGCAGTTGGGTCAGGGGAAGCGAAAAACTGTTTTTT.

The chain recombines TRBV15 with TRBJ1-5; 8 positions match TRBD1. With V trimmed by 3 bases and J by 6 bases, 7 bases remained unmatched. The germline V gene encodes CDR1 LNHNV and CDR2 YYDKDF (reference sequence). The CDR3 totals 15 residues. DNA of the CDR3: TGTGCCACCAGCAGCCAGGGGGCGTCAAGTCAGCCCCAGCATTTT. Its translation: CATSSQGASSQPQHF. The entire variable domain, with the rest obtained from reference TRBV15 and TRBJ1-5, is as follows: DAMVIQNPRYQVTQFGKPVTLSCSQTLNHNVMYWYQQKSSQAPKLLFHYYDKDFNNEADTPDNFQSRRPNTSFCFLDIRSPGLGDTAMYLCATSSQGASSQPQHFGDGTRLSIL.

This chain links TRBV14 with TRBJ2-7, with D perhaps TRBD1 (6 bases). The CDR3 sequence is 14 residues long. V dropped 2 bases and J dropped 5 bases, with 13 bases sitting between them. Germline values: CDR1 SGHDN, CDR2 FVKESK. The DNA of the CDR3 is TGTGCCAGCAGCCAATCAGACAGGATTAACGAGCAGTACTTC. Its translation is CASSQSDRINEQYF.

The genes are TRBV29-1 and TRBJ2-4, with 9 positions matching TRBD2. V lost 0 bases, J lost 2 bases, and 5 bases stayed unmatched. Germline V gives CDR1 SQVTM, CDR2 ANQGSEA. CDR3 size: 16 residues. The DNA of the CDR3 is TGCAGCGTTGAAGATCGTGCGGGGGGGTCCAAAAACATTCAGTACTTC. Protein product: CSVEDRAGGSKNIQYF.

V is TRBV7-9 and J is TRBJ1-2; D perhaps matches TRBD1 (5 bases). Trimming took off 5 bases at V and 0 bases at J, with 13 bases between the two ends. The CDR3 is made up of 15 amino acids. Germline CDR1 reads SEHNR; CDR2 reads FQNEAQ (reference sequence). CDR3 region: CASSLGQETNYGYTF. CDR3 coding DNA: TGTGCCAGCAGCCTAGGACAAGAAACTAACTATGGCTACACCTTC.

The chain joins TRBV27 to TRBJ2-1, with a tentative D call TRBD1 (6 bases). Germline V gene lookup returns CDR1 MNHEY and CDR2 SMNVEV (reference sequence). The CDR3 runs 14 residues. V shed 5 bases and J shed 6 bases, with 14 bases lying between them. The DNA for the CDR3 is TGTGCCAGCAGTCTAGGGGGTCGCCTCAATGAGCAGTTCTTC. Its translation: CASSLGGRLNEQFF.

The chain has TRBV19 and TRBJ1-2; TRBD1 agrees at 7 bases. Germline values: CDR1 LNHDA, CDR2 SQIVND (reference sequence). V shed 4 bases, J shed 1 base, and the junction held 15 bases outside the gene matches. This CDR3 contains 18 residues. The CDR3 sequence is CASSTRRGTDRLNYGYTF. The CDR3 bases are TGTGCCAGTAGTACTCGACGGGGGACAGACCGTCTTAACTATGGCTACACCTTC.

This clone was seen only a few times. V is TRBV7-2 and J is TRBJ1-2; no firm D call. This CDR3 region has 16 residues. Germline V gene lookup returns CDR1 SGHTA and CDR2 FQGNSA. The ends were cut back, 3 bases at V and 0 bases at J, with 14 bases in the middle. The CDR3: CASSLVSIQSNYGYTF. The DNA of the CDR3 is TGTGCCAGCAGCTTGGTTAGCATTCAGTCTAACTATGGCTACACCTTC.

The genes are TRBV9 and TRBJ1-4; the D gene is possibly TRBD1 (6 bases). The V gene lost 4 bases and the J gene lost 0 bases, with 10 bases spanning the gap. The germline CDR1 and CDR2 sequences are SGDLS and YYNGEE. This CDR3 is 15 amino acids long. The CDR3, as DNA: TGTGCCAGCAGCAAGACAGGCGCAACTAATGAAAAACTGTTTTTT. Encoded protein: CASSKTGATNEKLFF.